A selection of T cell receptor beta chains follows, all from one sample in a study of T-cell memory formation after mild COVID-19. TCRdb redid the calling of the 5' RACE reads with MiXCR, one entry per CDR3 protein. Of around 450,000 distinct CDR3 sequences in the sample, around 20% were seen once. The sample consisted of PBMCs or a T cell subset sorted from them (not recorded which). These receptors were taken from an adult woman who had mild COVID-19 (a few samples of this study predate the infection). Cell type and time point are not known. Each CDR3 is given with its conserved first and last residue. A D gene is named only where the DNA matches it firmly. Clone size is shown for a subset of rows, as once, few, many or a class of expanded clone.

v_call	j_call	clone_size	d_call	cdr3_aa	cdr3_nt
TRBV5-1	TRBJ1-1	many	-	CASSLNGGTEAFF	TGCGCCAGCAGCTTGAACGGGGGCACTGAAGCTTTCTTT
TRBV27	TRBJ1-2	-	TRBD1	CASSLSLGQPNYGYTF	TGTGCCAGCAGTTTGTCTTTGGGACAGCCCAACTATGGCTACACCTTC
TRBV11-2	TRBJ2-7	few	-	CASSYGLQAAYEQYF	TGTGCCAGCAGCTACGGACTGCAAGCGGCCTACGAGCAGTACTTC
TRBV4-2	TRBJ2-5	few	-	CASSQGNGSAVPQTQYF	TGTGCCAGCAGCCAAGGGAATGGTAGCGCCGTCCCCCAGACCCAGTACTTC
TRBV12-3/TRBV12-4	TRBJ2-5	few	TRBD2	CASSFRFSGTGETQYF	TGTGCCAGCAGTTTTAGGTTCAGCGGGACGGGAGAGACCCAGTACTTC
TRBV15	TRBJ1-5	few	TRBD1	CATSRRDRGHQPQHF	TGTGCCACCAGCAGGAGGGACAGGGGGCATCAGCCCCAGCATTTT
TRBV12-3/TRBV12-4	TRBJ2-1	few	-	CASSLVTEQFF	TGTGCCAGCAGTTTGGTGACTGAGCAGTTCTTC
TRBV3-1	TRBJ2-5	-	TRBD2	CASSQTGGRETQYF	TGTGCCAGCAGCCAAACGGGGGGGCGTGAGACCCAGTACTTC
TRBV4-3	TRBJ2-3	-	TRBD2	CASSQDPSGSFADTQYF	TGCGCCAGCAGCCAAGATCCTAGCGGGAGTTTCGCAGATACGCAGTATTTT
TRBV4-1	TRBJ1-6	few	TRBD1	CASSQTSGTGISPLHF	TGCGCCAGCAGCCAAACCTCCGGGACAGGAATTTCACCCCTCCACTTT
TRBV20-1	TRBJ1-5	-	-	CSARGGPQPQHF	TGCAGTGCCCGTGGGGGTCCTCAGCCCCAGCATTTT
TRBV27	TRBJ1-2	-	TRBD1	CASSLSPGQSGGYTF	TGTGCCAGCAGTTTGAGCCCGGGACAGTCGGGTGGCTACACCTTC
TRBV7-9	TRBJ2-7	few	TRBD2	CASSWPADPSGTYEQYF	TGTGCCAGCAGCTGGCCCGCGGATCCTAGCGGAACCTACGAGCAGTACTTC
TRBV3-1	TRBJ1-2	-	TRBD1	CASSQEMYGDRIVF	TGTGCCAGCAGCCAAGAGATGTATGGGGACAGGATCGTTTTC
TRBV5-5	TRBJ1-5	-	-	CASSKAQGSNQPQHF	TGTGCCAGCAGCAAGGCACAGGGAAGCAATCAGCCCCAGCATTTT
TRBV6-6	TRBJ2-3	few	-	CASSLNTGPTDTQYF	TGTGCCAGCAGTTTAAACACAGGACCCACAGATACGCAGTATTTT
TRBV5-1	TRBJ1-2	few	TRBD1	CASAAQGQNYGYTF	TGCGCCAGTGCAGCACAGGGACAGAACTATGGCTACACCTTC
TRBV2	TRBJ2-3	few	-	CASSALGGRTDTQYF	TGTGCCAGCAGTGCCCTTGGGGGGCGCACAGATACGCAGTATTTT
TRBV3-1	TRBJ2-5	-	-	CASSQDPGETQYF	TGTGCCAGCAGCCAAGATCCCGGAGAGACCCAGTACTTC
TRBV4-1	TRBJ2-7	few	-	CASSQDWGGLSYEQYF	TGCGCCAGCAGCCAAGACTGGGGGGGGCTCTCCTACGAGCAGTACTTC
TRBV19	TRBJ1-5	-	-	CASARQEGSNQPQHF	TGTGCCAGCGCGAGACAGGAAGGGAGCAATCAGCCCCAGCATTTT
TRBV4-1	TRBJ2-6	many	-	CASSQVLGVGANVLTF	TGCGCCAGCAGCCAAGTTTTAGGAGTTGGGGCCAACGTCCTGACTTTC
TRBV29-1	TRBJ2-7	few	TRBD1	CSVATGETYEQYF	TGCAGCGTTGCGACAGGGGAGACCTACGAGCAGTACTTC
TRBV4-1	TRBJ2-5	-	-	CASSPAWETQYF	TGCGCCAGCAGCCCAGCATGGGAGACCCAGTACTTC
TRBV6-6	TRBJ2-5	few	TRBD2	CASSYGGSGETQYF	TGTGCCAGCAGTTACGGCGGGAGTGGGGAGACCCAGTACTTC
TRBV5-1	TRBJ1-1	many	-	CASSSTGNTEAFF	TGTGCCAGCAGCTCGACAGGGAACACTGAAGCTTTCTTT
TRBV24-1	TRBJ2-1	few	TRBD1	CATSDNRGDYNEQFF	TGTGCCACCAGTGATAACAGGGGAGACTACAATGAGCAGTTCTTC
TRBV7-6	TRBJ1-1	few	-	CASSTLGFTEAFF	TGTGCCAGCAGTACCTTAGGCTTTACTGAAGCTTTCTTT
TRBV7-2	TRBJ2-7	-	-	CASSLGAGKNEQHF	TGTGCCAGCAGCTTAGGGGCAGGGAAAAACGAGCAGCACTTC
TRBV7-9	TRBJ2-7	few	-	CASSLAGLAYEQYF	TGTGCCAGCAGCTTAGCCGGCCTAGCCTACGAGCAGTACTTC
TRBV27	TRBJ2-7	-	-	CASSTGTPYEQYF	TGTGCCAGCAGCACCGGGACACCTTACGAGCAGTACTTC
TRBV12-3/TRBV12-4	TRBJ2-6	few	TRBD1	CASSFLGQGKSGANVLTF	TGTGCCAGCAGTTTCCTGGGACAGGGAAAGTCTGGGGCCAACGTCCTGACTTTC
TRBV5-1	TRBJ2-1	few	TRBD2	CASSAWTSGTYNEQFF	TGCGCCAGCAGCGCCTGGACTAGCGGGACCTACAATGAGCAGTTCTTC
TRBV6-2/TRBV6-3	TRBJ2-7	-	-	CASSYSQDGGGEQYF	TGTGCCAGCAGTTACTCGCAGGACGGGGGAGGCGAGCAGTACTTC
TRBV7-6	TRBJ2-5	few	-	CASSFIQGGRETQYF	TGTGCCAGCAGCTTTATACAGGGCGGTCGGGAGACCCAGTACTTC
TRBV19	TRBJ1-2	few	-	CASSIAGIYGYTF	TGTGCCAGTAGTATAGCAGGGATCTATGGCTACACCTTC
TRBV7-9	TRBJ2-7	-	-	CASSQLDEQYF	TGTGCCAGCAGCCAGCTGGATGAGCAGTACTTC
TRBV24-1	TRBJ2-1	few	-	CATSPGHPPNEQFF	TGTGCCACCAGTCCGGGGCACCCCCCCAATGAGCAGTTCTTC
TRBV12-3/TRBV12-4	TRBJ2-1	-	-	CASSLGQKDAEQFF	TGTGCCAGCAGTTTGGGGCAAAAGGACGCTGAGCAGTTCTTC
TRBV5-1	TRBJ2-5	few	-	CASSFEGFQETQYF	TGCGCCAGCAGCTTTGAGGGGTTCCAAGAGACCCAGTACTTC
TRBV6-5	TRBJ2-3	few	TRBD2	CASSRAGAYTDTQYF	TGTGCCAGCAGCCGAGCGGGAGCCTACACAGATACGCAGTATTTT
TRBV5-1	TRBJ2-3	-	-	CASSSPLGYTDTQYF	TGCGCCAGCAGCTCCCCCTTGGGGTACACAGATACGCAGTATTTT
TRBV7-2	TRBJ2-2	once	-	CASSLVPGLWDNTGELFF	TGTGCCAGCAGCTTAGTTCCGGGGCTATGGGATAACACCGGGGAGCTGTTTTTT
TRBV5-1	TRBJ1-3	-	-	CASSGDITPGNTIYF	TGCGCCAGCAGCGGGGATATCACCCCTGGAAACACCATATATTTT
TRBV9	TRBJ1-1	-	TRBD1	CASSVAQLRGQANTEAFF	TGTGCCAGCAGCGTAGCTCAACTCAGGGGGCAGGCGAACACTGAAGCTTTCTTT
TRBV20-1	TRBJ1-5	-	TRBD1	CSAPMVGQGELGNQPQHF	TGCAGTGCTCCTATGGTGGGACAGGGGGAATTGGGCAATCAGCCCCAGCATTTT
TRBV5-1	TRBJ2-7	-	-	CASSLGYQGDEQYF	TGCGCCAGCAGCTTGGGGTACCAGGGCGACGAGCAGTACTTC
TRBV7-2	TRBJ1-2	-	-	CASSLTGIGYTF	TGTGCCAGCAGCCTTACAGGGATTGGCTACACCTTC
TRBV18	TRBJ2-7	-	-	CASSPDPMAYEQYF	TGTGCCAGCTCACCCGACCCAATGGCTTACGAGCAGTACTTC
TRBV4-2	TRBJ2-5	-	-	CASSLTGGDSQETQYF	TGTGCCAGCAGCCTCACTGGAGGGGACTCACAAGAGACCCAGTACTTC
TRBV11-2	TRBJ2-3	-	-	CASSPNSRSTDTQYF	TGTGCCAGCAGCCCAAATAGCAGAAGCACAGATACGCAGTATTTT
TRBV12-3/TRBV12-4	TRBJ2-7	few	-	CASSPPRGTALEQYF	TGTGCCAGCAGTCCGCCGCGGGGCACGGCGCTCGAGCAGTACTTC
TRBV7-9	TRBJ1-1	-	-	CASSLADIPPRNTEAFF	TGTGCCAGCAGCTTAGCAGACATCCCCCCTAGGAACACTGAAGCTTTCTTT